This is a list of T cell receptor beta chains from one sample in a study of regulatory T cells in long-lasting Graves disease. MiXCR, applied by TCRdb to the multiplex PCR reads, yields one record per CDR3 protein. The sample comprises more than 400,000 distinct CDR3 sequences, roughly 17% of which are singletons, and approximately 12% rests with the top ten. This sample also appeared in a second study, on T cells in Graves' hyperthyroidism and ophthalmopathy.

Material: peripheral blood mononuclear cells (PBMCs), obtained at new diagnosis, from a patient treated with antithyroid drugs. These receptors were taken from a middle-aged man with Graves disease. Each CDR3 is given with its conserved first and last residue. A D gene is named only where the DNA matches it firmly. Only part of the rows carry a size: once, few, many, or a class if the clone is expanded.

cdr3_length | j_call | d_call | clone_size | v_call | cdr3_nt | cdr3_aa
13 | TRBJ1-2 | TRBD1 | - | TRBV7-2 | TGTGCCAGCATCTGGGACAGTTACTATGGCTACACCTTC | CASIWDSYYGYTF
13 | TRBJ2-1 | - | many | TRBV7-2 | TGTGCCAGCAGACTAGACGTAGGCAATGAGCAGTTCTTC | CASRLDVGNEQFF
15 | TRBJ2-2 | - | - | TRBV10-1 | TGCGCCAGCAGTGAGTCGGTAGGAGACACCGGGGAGCTGTTTTTT | CASSESVGDTGELFF
14 | TRBJ2-1 | TRBD2 | few | TRBV10-3 | TGTGCCATCAGTGAGGGGGGAGGGACTGATGAGCAGTTCTTC | CAISEGGGTDEQFF
15 | TRBJ1-6 | - | - | TRBV6-2/TRBV6-3 | TGTGCCAGCAGACTTGAGCCCCGAGGGAATTCACCCCTCCACTTT | CASRLEPRGNSPLHF
16 | TRBJ2-2 | - | many | TRBV6-1 | TGTGCCAGCAGGAACAAGGGACACACGAACACCGGGGAGCTGTTTTTT | CASRNKGHTNTGELFF
16 | TRBJ2-2 | - | - | TRBV11-2 | TGTGCCAGCAGCCCTGGTTGGGGTTCGAACACCGGGGAGCTGTTTTTT | CASSPGWGSNTGELFF
14 | TRBJ2-7 | TRBD2 | - | TRBV2 | TGTGCCAGCAGGGAGAGACTAGCGGAGTACGAGCAGTACTTC | CASRERLAEYEQYF
11 | TRBJ2-3 | - | - | TRBV18 | TGTGCCAGCTCGGGTACAGATGCGCAGTATTTT | CASSGTDAQYF
16 | TRBJ2-1 | TRBD2 | many | TRBV2 | TGTGCCAGCAGTGACCCTAGCGGGAGGAGAGGCGATGAGCAGTTCTTC | CASSDPSGRRGDEQFF
14 | TRBJ1-2 | - | many | TRBV7-9 | TGTGCCAGCAGCCGAGGGACATTCGGCTATGGCTACACCTTC | CASSRGTFGYGYTF
14 | TRBJ2-2 | TRBD2 | - | TRBV18 | TGTGCCAGCTCACCTCCCAGCGGGATGGGGGAGCTGTTTTTT | CASSPPSGMGELFF
15 | TRBJ1-2 | - | many | TRBV28 | TGTGCCAGCAGTTTGATGGGGGGGGGGAACTATGGCTACACCTTC | CASSLMGGGNYGYTF
16 | TRBJ2-1 | TRBD2 | many | TRBV12-3/TRBV12-4 | TGTGCCAGCAGTGGCCCCGGGACTAGCGGGAGGGGTGAGCAGTTCTTC | CASSGPGTSGRGEQFF
15 | TRBJ2-5 | - | - | TRBV2 | TGTGCCAGCAGTGAAAGGCAGTTATATGGAGAGACCCAGTACTTC | CASSERQLYGETQYF
18 | TRBJ2-1 | TRBD2 | many | TRBV7-2 | TGTGCCAGCAGCCCCTTGCGGGAGTTACTTGGGTCCTACAATGAGCAGTTCTTC | CASSPLRELLGSYNEQFF
14 | TRBJ1-6 | - | - | TRBV12-3/TRBV12-4 | TGTGCCAGCAGTATTCCGGGACTCAAATGGGCCCTCCACTTT | CASSIPGLKWALHF
14 | TRBJ2-7 | - | few | TRBV9 | TGTGCCAGCAGCGTAGGAGTAGCGGAGACGGAGCAGTACTTC | CASSVGVAETEQYF
15 | TRBJ1-2 | - | many | TRBV30 | TGTGCCTGGAGTGTCGTTCGGGGTGGCAACTATGGCTACACCTTC | CAWSVVRGGNYGYTF
14 | TRBJ2-5 | TRBD2 | - | TRBV6-1 | TGTGCCAGCACTAGCGGGAGAATTTGGGAGACCCAGTACTTC | CASTSGRIWETQYF
16 | TRBJ1-3 | - | - | TRBV5-6 | TGTGCCAGCAGCTTGGGCTACGGCCTCTCTGGAAACACCATATATTTT | CASSLGYGLSGNTIYF
14 | TRBJ1-1 | - | many | TRBV10-3 | TGTGCCATCAGTGTACAGGGATCGGACACTGAAGCTTTCTTT | CAISVQGSDTEAFF
15 | TRBJ2-7 | TRBD2 | many | TRBV9 | TGTGCCAGCAGCGTAGGATCAGCGGGGAACTACGAGCAGTACTTC | CASSVGSAGNYEQYF
11 | TRBJ2-3 | - | many | TRBV12-5 | TGTGCCAGCGGATACACAGATACGCAGTATTTT | CASGYTDTQYF
15 | TRBJ2-7 | - | many | TRBV28 | TGTGCCAGCAGTTTATTTAGGGGAGAGACCTACGAGCAGTACTTC | CASSLFRGETYEQYF
14 | TRBJ1-1 | TRBD1 | - | TRBV18 | TGTGCCAGCTCACCCGAACAGGGGAGAACTGAAGCTTTCTTT | CASSPEQGRTEAFF
13 | TRBJ1-5 | TRBD1 | - | TRBV28 | TGTGCCAGCAGTGCGGACAGGGTTCAGCCCCAGCATTTT | CASSADRVQPQHF
14 | TRBJ1-2 | - | - | TRBV19 | TGTGCCAGTAGTATATCTCGCCAGGGAGATGGCTACACCTTC | CASSISRQGDGYTF
13 | TRBJ1-1 | - | many | TRBV7-2 | TGTGCCAGCAGCTTAGATCCGGGGCCTGAAGCTTTCTTT | CASSLDPGPEAFF
14 | TRBJ2-3 | TRBD1 | - | TRBV19 | TGTGCCAGTATTGGACAGGCCGTTTCGGATACGCAGTATTTT | CASIGQAVSDTQYF
16 | TRBJ2-2 | TRBD2 | - | TRBV5-1 | TGCGCCAGCAGCCGGAGGGACTATACGAACACCGGGGAGCTGTTTTTT | CASSRRDYTNTGELFF
14 | TRBJ2-7 | - | - | TRBV28 | TGTGCCAGCAGTTATTTCGCCGGTAACTACGAGCAGTACTTC | CASSYFAGNYEQYF
13 | TRBJ1-1 | - | many | TRBV28 | TGTGCCAGTGGACGGGGGGGGAACACTGAAGCTTTCTTT | CASGRGGNTEAFF